The 15 T cell receptor beta chains given below trace back to one sample, sequenced in a study of blood T cell repertoires in COVID-19. The method was immunoSEQ multiplex PCR; TCRdb's version includes in-frame clones alone and lacks a portion of them. The sample records 350,000 to 500,000 clones, about 90% being singletons. The sample was peripheral blood. The receptor set was obtained from a man between 18 and 29 years old with COVID-19, enrolled during active disease.

The gene calls are TRBV6-5 and TRBJ2-2; 12 bases fit TRBD2. CDR3 length: 14 residues. Germline CDR1 MNHEY, CDR2 SVGAGI. CDR3 amino acids: CASGLAGNTGELFF. Here the CDR3 DNA reads TGTGCTAGCGGACTAGCGGGAAACACCGGGGAGCTGTTTTTT.

V and J are TRBV13 and TRBJ2-7, with D unclear. The CDR3 has 14 amino acids. CDR1 and CDR2 from the germline V gene are PRHDT and FYEKMQ (reference sequence). With 2 bases removed from V and 0 bases from J, the gap between germline ends came to 8 bases. CDR3 in amino acids: CASSLSDSSYEQYF. Written as DNA, the CDR3 is TGTGCCAGCAGCTTATCCGATAGCTCCTACGAGCAGTACTTC.

The V and J genes are TRBV14 and TRBJ2-2; 9 nucleotides agree with TRBD2. Germline lookup yields CDR1 SGHDN and CDR2 FVKESK. The V segment lost 2 bases and the J segment 2 bases; nucleotides outside the gene matches: 3. This CDR3 region has 16 residues. CDR3 protein: CASSQISGGNTGELFF. The CDR3, as DNA: TGTGCCAGCAGCCAAATTAGCGGGGGAAACACCGGGGAGCTGTTTTTT.

This chain links TRBV24-1 with TRBJ2-1, with no clear D. The CDR3 is made up of 12 amino acids. In germline, CDR1 is KGHDR, CDR2 SFDVKD. The germline V and J ends were trimmed by 3 bases and 9 bases, with 8 bases remaining between them. DNA for the CDR3: TGTGCCACCAGTGATCCCCCGGGTGAGCAGTTCTTC. As protein: CATSDPPGEQFF.

This rearrangement joins TRBV7-9 to TRBJ2-3; D is unresolved. The length of the CDR3 is 14 residues. V was pared by 5 bases and J by 0 bases, with 9 bases between. From germline, CDR1 is SEHNR and CDR2 FQNEAQ (reference sequence). In DNA form, the CDR3 reads TGTGCCAGCAGCCGAACAGCTAGCACAGATACGCAGTATTTT. It encodes CASSRTASTDTQYF.

The chain links TRBV19 to TRBJ1-4; 9 bases fit TRBD1. There are 15 residues in the CDR3. Trimming took 10 bases from V and 7 from J; bases not matched to a gene: 13. The germline V gene has CDR1 LNHDA and CDR2 SQIVND (reference sequence). The CDR3 region has the DNA TGTGCCACCCAGATCCCGGGACAGGGCCCTGAAAAACTGTTTTTT. Residues: CATQIPGQGPEKLFF. Full variable domain (rest looked up from reference TRBV19 and TRBJ1-4): DGGITQSPKYLFRKEGQNVTLSCEQNLNHDAMYWYRQDPGQGLRLIYYSQIVNDFQKGDIAEGYSVSREKKESFPLTVTSAQKNPTAFYLCATQIPGQGPEKLFFGSGTQLSVL.

CDR3 in amino acids: CASSQGGNSGIQYF. The DNA of the CDR3 is TGTGCCAGCAGCCAAGGGGGTAATAGCGGCATTCAGTACTTC. The chain links TRBV3-1 (or the pseudogene TRBV3-2) to TRBJ2-4; a possible D gene is TRBD2 (6 bases). The CDR3 sequence is 14 residues long. The germline V gene encodes CDR1 LGHDT and CDR2 YNNKEL (reference sequence). The V and J ends lost 1 base and 9 bases respectively, with 13 bases between them.

In this sample, this clone turned up once. The rearrangement uses TRBV19 and TRBJ2-3; D is uncertain. Between the trimmed V and J ends, which lost 3 bases and 6 bases, there was a span of 4 bases. The CDR3 spans 11 residues. Germline V gene data show CDR1 as LNHDA and CDR2 as SQIVND (reference sequence). CDR3 in amino acids: CASSISDTQYF. Here the CDR3 DNA reads TGTGCCAGTAGTATCAGTGATACGCAGTATTTT.

The V gene is TRBV4-1, the J gene TRBJ2-7, with 10 bases identical to TRBD1. V was clipped by 1 base and J by 2 bases; unmatched bases: 17. CDR1 and CDR2 from the germline V gene are MGHRA and YSYEKL. The CDR3 length is 20 residues. Written as DNA, the CDR3 is TGCGCCAGCAGCCAAGGTTATAGGACAGGGGGTTCGCTTCGGGCCTACGAGCAGTACTTC. Translated, it gives CASSQGYRTGGSLRAYEQYF.

This sequence joins TRBV13 and TRBJ2-7; 7 bases are shared with TRBD1. Losses at the gene ends were 5 bases for V and 0 bases for J; bases not matched to a gene: 4. The length of the CDR3 is 14 residues. Germline assignment: CDR1 PRHDT and CDR2 FYEKMQ (reference sequence). CDR3 protein: CASSSRDSSYEQYF. The CDR3 DNA is TGTGCCAGCAGCAGCCGGGACAGCTCCTACGAGCAGTACTTC.

V gene TRBV4-1 combines with J gene TRBJ2-5; the match to TRBD2 covers 8 bases. V dropped 0 bases and J dropped 8; count of bases not matched to a gene: 5. This CDR3 is 14 amino acids long. Germline CDR1 reads MGHRA; CDR2 reads YSYEKL. CDR3 coding DNA: TGCGCCAGCAGCCAAGATATAGTAGCGGGAACCCAGTACTTC. This sequence encodes CASSQDIVAGTQYF.

This clone was seen just once. V and J are TRBV11-2 and TRBJ2-2; TRBD1 might be the D (5 bases). Trimming shortened V by 0 bases and J by 1 base, and 9 bases separated the two germline ends. The germline V gene encodes CDR1 SGHAT and CDR2 FQNNGV. CDR3 size: 16 residues. CDR3 nucleotides: TGTGCCAGCAGCTTAGATTACAGGAGGAACACCGGGGAGCTGTTTTTT. This translates into CASSLDYRRNTGELFF.

V and J are TRBV5-4 and TRBJ1-4, with 7 bases matching TRBD1. With V trimmed by 4 bases and J by 3 bases, 3 bases remained unmatched. Germline loops: CDR1 SGHNT, CDR2 YYREEE (reference sequence). This CDR3 comprises 14 residues. The DNA of the CDR3 is TGTGCCAGCAGCCAGGGGGTAGCTAATGAAAAACTGTTTTTT. Amino acids: CASSQGVANEKLFF. Variable domain in full (rest from reference TRBV5-4 and TRBJ1-4): ETGVTQSPTHLIKTRGQQVTLRCSSQSGHNTVSWYQQALGQGPQFIFQYYREEENGRGNFPPRFSGLQFPNYSSELNVNALELDDSALYLCASSQGVANEKLFFGSGTQLSVL.

This sequence joins TRBV19 and TRBJ2-7, with TRBD2 as a possible D gene (6 bases). The V and J ends lost 3 bases and 6 bases respectively, with 18 bases between them. The CDR3 covers 15 residues. The germline CDR1 and CDR2 sequences are LNHDA and SQIVND (reference sequence). The CDR3 is CASSMGGGVLGEQYF. In DNA form, the CDR3 reads TGTGCCAGTAGTATGGGTGGCGGGGTACTCGGCGAGCAGTACTTC. Variable domain in full (rest from reference TRBV19 and TRBJ2-7): DGGITQSPKYLFRKEGQNVTLSCEQNLNHDAMYWYRQDPGQGLRLIYYSQIVNDFQKGDIAEGYSVSREKKESFPLTVTSAQKNPTAFYLCASSMGGGVLGEQYFGPGTRLTVT.

The V gene is TRBV30, the J gene TRBJ1-1; D is possibly TRBD1 (6 bases). In germline, CDR1 is GTSNPN, CDR2 SVGIG (reference sequence). Deletions cut 2 bases from V and 9 bases from J, with 22 bases between. This CDR3 has 15 amino acids. The CDR3 protein is CAWSNSGGGTGQAFF. The DNA of the CDR3 is TGTGCCTGGAGTAACAGCGGGGGCGGCACTGGGCAAGCTTTCTTT.